These T cell receptor beta chains were read from a single sample in a study of T cell clusters in autoimmune cytopenias. TCRdb reprocessed the multiplex PCR reads, keeping one entry per CDR3 protein, no DNA. Listed are several thousand distinct CDR3 sequences; around 8% falls within the top ten. The sample consisted of peripheral blood. The receptors originated from a human donor with an autoimmune cytopenia or autoimmune hepatitis (not recorded which). CDR3s include the opening cysteine and the closing phenylalanine or tryptophan. Clone size is not always given. Where it is, it says once, few, many or a class for expanded clones.

CDR3 protein	V gene	J gene	clone size
CASSYSVGGYQPQHF	TRBV6-2/TRBV6-3	TRBJ1-5	-
CATRMGNTEAFF	TRBV19	TRBJ1-1	medium-sized
CASSEPPGHPPNTQYF	TRBV6-2/TRBV6-3	TRBJ2-3	-
CASSPQRTGEETQYF	TRBV12-3/TRBV12-4	TRBJ2-5	-
CASSPGVRGANVLTF	TRBV18	TRBJ2-6	medium-sized
CASSFSGTGSEAFF	TRBV19	TRBJ1-1	medium-sized
CATSAPVPGAIEAFF	TRBV15	TRBJ1-1	-
CASSLTTGGGEKLFF	TRBV18	TRBJ1-4	-
CASSGWTGGGYGYTF	TRBV11-2	TRBJ1-2	-
CASRKRSFSNNEQFF	TRBV6-5	TRBJ2-1	medium-sized
CASAIQASSYNEQFF	TRBV27	TRBJ2-1	-
CASSYAGGSYEQYF	TRBV6-6	TRBJ2-7	medium-sized
CASSEVQGNEKLFF	TRBV6-1	TRBJ1-4	medium-sized
CATQGQSLWQPQHF	TRBV6-6	TRBJ1-5	-
CASTPEQGLLLSTDTQYF	TRBV6-6	TRBJ2-3	-
CASSIKGEGRRGGETQYF	TRBV6-2/TRBV6-3	TRBJ2-5	-
CASSLSPGGDWTGELFF	TRBV13	TRBJ2-2	medium-sized
CASVQGSGANVLTF	TRBV19	TRBJ2-6	medium-sized
CASSPPGQESYNEQFF	TRBV18	TRBJ2-1	medium-sized
CSGGLAGAPTTQYF	TRBV29-1	TRBJ2-7	-
CAWSVPGAKTQYF	TRBV30	TRBJ2-5	medium-sized
CASSHQGGGTEAFF	TRBV27	TRBJ1-1	-
CASSLPLNSHRLVARPGDTQYF	TRBV6-2/TRBV6-3	TRBJ2-3	medium-sized
CAWSVKAREKLFF	TRBV30	TRBJ1-4	medium-sized
CASSYGSSGNTIYF	TRBV6-6	TRBJ1-3	-
CASLTGQLSTDTQYF	TRBV21-1	TRBJ2-3	-
CATKTSGTYNEQFF	TRBV19	TRBJ2-1	medium-sized
CASSEASSYNSPLHF	TRBV6-2/TRBV6-3	TRBJ1-6	-